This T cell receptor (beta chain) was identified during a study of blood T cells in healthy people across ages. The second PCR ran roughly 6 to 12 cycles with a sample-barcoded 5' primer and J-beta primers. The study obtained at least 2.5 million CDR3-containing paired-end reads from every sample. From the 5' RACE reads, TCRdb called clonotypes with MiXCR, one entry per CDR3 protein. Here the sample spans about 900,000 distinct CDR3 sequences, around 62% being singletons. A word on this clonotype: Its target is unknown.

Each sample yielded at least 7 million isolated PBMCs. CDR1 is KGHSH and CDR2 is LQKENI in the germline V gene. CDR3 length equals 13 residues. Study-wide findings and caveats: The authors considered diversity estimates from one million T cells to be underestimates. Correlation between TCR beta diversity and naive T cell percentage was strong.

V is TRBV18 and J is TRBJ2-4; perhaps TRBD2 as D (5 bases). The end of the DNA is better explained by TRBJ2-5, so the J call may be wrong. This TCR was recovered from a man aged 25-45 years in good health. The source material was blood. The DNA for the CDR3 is TGTGCCAGCTCATGGCGGGCACAAGAGACCCAGTACTTC. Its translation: CASSWRAQETQYF.